This TCR beta chain was sequenced during a study of cytomegalovirus exposure and HLA in healthy donors. In the study overall: One earlier analysis, a look at some 180 million T cells, found 117 million unique TCR beta sequences.

Study-wide results and caveats: TCR beta chains numbering about 160 were designated cytomegalovirus-associated. Highly shared sequence variants in one cluster were likely a sequencing artifact.

Points on this clone: Its target is not known.

Germline V gene lookup returns CDR1 SGHDT and CDR2 YYEEEE. The CDR3 loop spans 13 amino acids. V gave up 7 bases and J gave up 4 bases; unmatched junction bases: 5. At collection, donors were nominally healthy, but unrecorded immune exposures were probable. Primers included in the PCR were 60 Vbeta and 13 Jbeta primers. Generated by immunoSEQ multiplex PCR, the TCRdb table keeps only in-frame clones and is missing some. The sample lists about 150,000 clones; over 60% were seen once. This receptor was obtained from a woman aged 30 to 39 in good health and CMV-seronegative. The sample consisted of PBMCs. The rearrangement links TRBV5-6 to TRBJ2-7; 10 nucleotides agree with TRBD1. The CDR3 protein is CASSRDRGYEQYF. The CDR3 DNA follows: TGTGCCAGCTCTAGGGACAGGGGATACGAGCAGTACTTC.